These 7 T cell receptor beta chains were sequenced from one sample in a study of T cell responses to AZD1222 COVID-19 vaccine. The repertoire was sequenced with immunoSEQ multiplex PCR; TCRdb's copy has only in-frame clones and lacks some. The sample contains 180,000 or so clones, roughly 91% of which appear only once. Sequenced material: peripheral blood, taken 28 days after the second AZD1222 dose. These receptors were obtained from an adult who received the AZD1222 COVID-19 vaccine.

The V call is TRBV5-5, the J call TRBJ2-7; D is tentatively TRBD1 or TRBD2 (5 bases each). With 4 bases removed from V and 0 bases from J, the gap between germline ends came to 11 bases. The CDR3 covers 14 residues. The germline CDR1 and CDR2 sequences are SGHKS and YYEKEE (reference sequence). CDR3 in DNA: TGTGCCAGCAGCGGGGTGGGGGTCTCCTACGAGCAGTACTTC. This encodes CASSGVGVSYEQYF.

This chain uses TRBV7-2 with TRBJ2-3; weak D call: TRBD2 (5 bases). V was shortened by 2 bases and J by 4 bases, with 10 bases between the two germline ends. The CDR3 is made up of 14 amino acids. The germline CDR1 and CDR2 sequences are SGHTA and FQGNSA. CDR3 residues: CASSLFSSADTQYF. The DNA of the CDR3 is TGTGCCAGCAGCTTATTCAGTAGCGCAGATACGCAGTATTTT.

The genes are TRBV7-3 and TRBJ2-2; D may be TRBD2 (6 bases). Germline CDR1 reads SGHTA; CDR2 reads FQGTGA. With 5 bases removed from V and 5 bases from J, the gap between germline ends came to 9 bases. The CDR3 extends over 13 amino acids. CDR3 amino acids: CASSQGGTGELFF. The CDR3 DNA reads TGTGCCAGCAGCCAAGGAGGGACCGGGGAGCTGTTTTTT.

The chain uses TRBV9 and TRBJ2-1, with 7 bases fitting TRBD2. Germline V gene data show CDR1 as SGDLS and CDR2 as YYNGEE. The CDR3 runs 14 residues. With V trimmed by 4 bases and J by 5 bases, 6 bases remained unmatched. This CDR3 is CASSSAGSNNEQFF. The CDR3 DNA follows: TGTGCCAGCAGCTCAGCGGGAAGCAACAATGAGCAGTTCTTC.

This chain uses TRBV21-1 with TRBJ2-2; the table's TRBD2 call for D was not verified on the DNA. TRBV21-1 is assigned pseudogene status. CDR3 length: 16 amino acids. The CDR3 region has the DNA TGTGCCAGCAGCAAAGGGTCAAGCGGGATGACCAGGGAGCTGTTTTTT. Translating gives CASSKGSSGMTRELFF.

The chain carries TRBV5-6 and TRBJ2-7; D is possibly TRBD1 (5 bases). Trimming stripped 0 bases from V and 4 bases from J, with 8 bases between. The CDR3 is 13 amino acids. The germline V gene encodes CDR1 SGHDT and CDR2 YYEEEE. The CDR3 DNA reads as TGTGCCAGCAGCTTGGGTAGGACATACGAGCAGTACTTC. Protein sequence: CASSLGRTYEQYF.

V gene TRBV19 combines with J gene TRBJ1-5; possibly TRBD1 for D (5 bases). With 5 bases removed from V and 0 bases from J, the gap between germline ends came to 14 bases. The CDR3 runs 16 residues. The germline V gene has CDR1 LNHDA and CDR2 SQIVND (reference sequence). The CDR3 protein is CASSVLGVGSNQPQHF. The CDR3 region has the DNA TGTGCCAGTAGTGTTCTGGGGGTAGGTAGCAATCAGCCCCAGCATTTT.